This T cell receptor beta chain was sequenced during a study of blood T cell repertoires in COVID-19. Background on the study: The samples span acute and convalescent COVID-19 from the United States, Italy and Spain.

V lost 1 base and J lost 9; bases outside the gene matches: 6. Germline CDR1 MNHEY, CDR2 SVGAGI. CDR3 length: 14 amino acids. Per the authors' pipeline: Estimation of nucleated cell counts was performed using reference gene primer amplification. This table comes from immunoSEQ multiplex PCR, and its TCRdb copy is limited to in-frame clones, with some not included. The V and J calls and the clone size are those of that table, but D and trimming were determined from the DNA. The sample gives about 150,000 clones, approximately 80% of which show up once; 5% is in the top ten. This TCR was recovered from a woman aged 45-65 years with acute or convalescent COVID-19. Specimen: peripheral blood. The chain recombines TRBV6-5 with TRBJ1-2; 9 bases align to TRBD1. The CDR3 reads CASSYWGTGQRYTF. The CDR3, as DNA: TGTGCCAGCAGTTACTGGGGGACAGGGCAGCGCTACACCTTC.